The 19 T cell receptor beta chains listed next were all sequenced from one sample in a study of T cell repertoires in cytomegalovirus infection. TCRdb recomputed calls from the reads with MiXCR, one row per CDR3 protein. The sample gives fewer than 300,000 distinct CDR3 sequences, more than 20% of which show up once; 11% to 15% is in the top ten. Material for sequencing was PBMCs. These TCRs come from a human donor in good health (CMV status not recorded). Some clones in this sample may be carry-over from other donors' samples.

The genes are TRBV24-1 and TRBJ2-1; a possible D gene is TRBD2 (6 bases). The CDR3 sequence is 16 residues long. Germline V gene lookup returns CDR1 KGHDR and CDR2 SFDVKD. The V end lost 4 bases, the J end lost 2 bases, and 14 bases lay between the germline ends. The CDR3 sequence is CATSDNTGLTYNEQFF. As DNA, the CDR3 is TGTGCCACCAGTGACAATACGGGACTCACCTACAATGAGCAGTTCTTC.

The chain has TRBV7-9 and TRBJ2-5, with TRBD2 matching 12 bases. Germline trimming cut 5 bases from V and 7 bases from J; bases unmatched to any gene: 2. The length of the CDR3 is 13 residues. Looked up from germline, CDR1 is SEHNR and CDR2 is FQNEAQ (reference sequence). DNA of the CDR3: TGTGCCAGCAGCGAGGGACTAGCGGGGACCCAGTACTTC. It yields the protein CASSEGLAGTQYF.

There are a few counts of this clonotype. This chain connects TRBV20-1 to TRBJ2-7; possible D gene TRBD2, 6 bases. With 5 bases removed from V and 5 bases from J, the gap between germline ends came to 13 bases. The CDR3 contains 12 residues. The germline V gene has CDR1 DFQATT and CDR2 SNEGSKA (reference sequence). Here the CDR3 reads CSAEGTYDEQYF. The CDR3 DNA reads TGCAGTGCTGAGGGGACTTACGACGAGCAGTACTTC.

This clonotype was found a few times. V usage is TRBV28 and J usage is TRBJ1-6; the D is unclear. Germline V gives CDR1 MDHEN, CDR2 SYDVKM. V lost 5 bases to trimming and J lost 7 bases, with 6 bases between them. The CDR3 covers 12 residues. CDR3 in amino acids: CASSMGNSPLHF. Written as DNA, the CDR3 is TGTGCCAGCAGTATGGGGAATTCACCCCTCCACTTT.

As regards this clonotype: One end of the junction fails to match germline, which may point to a read error. The rearrangement links TRBV5-3 to TRBJ1-1; the D gene is possibly TRBD1 (5 bases). TRBV5-3 is classed as an ORF, of uncertain function. The CDR3 length is 14 residues. The CDR3 spells CASSLKGPFTEAFF. The CDR3 DNA follows: TGTGCCAGCAGCTTGAAGGGGCCGTTCACTGAAGCTTTCTTT.

This clonotype was observed at least ten times. This rearrangement joins TRBV7-8 to TRBJ2-3, with 11 bases aligning to TRBD2. The V gene's germline CDR1 is SGHVS and CDR2 FQNEAQ. There are 18 residues in the CDR3. The junction had 7 bases not matched to a gene; V was cut back by 1 base and J by 1 base. The CDR3 bases are TGTGCCAGCAGCTTAGATAGCGGGAGGGCCTTGGGCACAGATACGCAGTATTTT. It translates to CASSLDSGRALGTDTQYF.

Written as DNA, the CDR3 is TGTGCCAGCAGCCTCCCAGTCGGGGGCGGAATCCAGCCCCAGCATTTT. Translating gives CASSLPVGGGIQPQHF. The V call is TRBV12-3 or TRBV12-4, the J call TRBJ1-5, with D possibly being TRBD1 (6 bases). V lost 6 bases and J 7 bases, leaving 22 bases between the germline ends. The CDR3 extends over 16 amino acids.

The chain carries TRBV23-1 and TRBJ2-1; tentative D call: TRBD2 (5 bases). TRBV23-1 is sorted into the ORF group, with uncertain function. Trimming took off 4 bases at V and 5 bases at J, with 12 bases between the two ends. The CDR3 sequence is 14 residues long. This CDR3 is CASSLDYPHNEQFF. In DNA form, the CDR3 reads TGCGCCAGCAGTCTTGACTACCCCCACAATGAGCAGTTCTTC.

CDR3 protein: CASSTGQLMSSYEQYF. For the CDR3, the DNA is TGTGCCAGCAGCACAGGACAGTTAATGAGCTCCTACGAGCAGTACTTC. The V call is TRBV11-2, the J call TRBJ2-7; D is possibly TRBD1 (6 bases). The germline CDR1 and CDR2 sequences are SGHAT and FQNNGV. V was pared by 5 bases and J by 0 bases, with 17 bases between. The CDR3 consists of 16 residues.

This clonotype occurred many times. The chain couples TRBV7-2 to TRBJ2-7, with unresolved D. Germline CDR1 is SGHTA and CDR2 is FQGNSA. The CDR3 is made up of 14 amino acids. Trimming stripped 1 base from V and 2 bases from J, with 9 bases between. The CDR3 is CASSLVGRTYEQYF. CDR3 nucleotide sequence: TGTGCCAGCAGCTTAGTAGGGCGGACCTACGAGCAGTACTTC.

In its sample, this clonotype was seen a few times. The genes are TRBV11-3 and TRBJ2-3; 7 bases agree with TRBD2. Trimming removed 5 bases from V and 4 bases from J; junction bases left unmatched: 6. Germline-derived CDR1 and CDR2 are SGHNT and YENEEA. The CDR3 contains 14 residues. The CDR3 DNA reads TGTGCCAGCAGCCTCTGGGGGGGGTCAGATACGCAGTATTTT. Its translation: CASSLWGGSDTQYF.

The chain uses TRBV2 and TRBJ2-3, with 9 bases lining up with TRBD2. The CDR3 length is 17 residues. V trimming: 8 bases; J trimming: 1 base; junction bases outside the gene matches: 13. The V gene's germline CDR1 is SNHLY and CDR2 FYNNEI. The CDR3 sequence: CASGDLAGFFGTDTQYF. The CDR3 DNA reads as TGTGCCAGCGGGGACCTAGCGGGATTCTTTGGCACAGATACGCAGTATTTT.

In this sample, this clonotype turned up many times. This chain connects TRBV7-2 to TRBJ2-7; D is uncertain. The CDR3 spans 15 residues. CDR1 SGHTA and CDR2 FQGNSA come from the germline V gene. Trimming took 0 bases from V and 2 from J, leaving 11 bases between them. The CDR3 DNA sequence: TGTGCCAGCAGCTTAGCGTTCGGCAACCCCTACGAGCAGTACTTC. This encodes CASSLAFGNPYEQYF.

In this sample, this clonotype turned up a few times. V usage is TRBV15 and J usage is TRBJ2-2; either TRBD1 or TRBD2 may fit D (5 bases each). Germline CDR1 is LNHNV and CDR2 is YYDKDF (reference sequence). The CDR3 is made up of 14 amino acids. V was pared by 8 bases and J by 1 base, with 11 bases between. The CDR3 sequence: CATQGPVNTGELFF. CDR3 DNA: TGTGCCACCCAGGGACCTGTGAACACCGGGGAGCTGTTTTTT.

The J gene is TRBJ2-7, the V gene TRBV7-9; D gene ambiguous. This CDR3 comprises 13 residues. V lost 5 bases to trimming and J lost 5 bases, with 13 bases between them. Germline values: CDR1 SEHNR, CDR2 FQNEAQ (reference sequence). The CDR3 region is CASSPFVGNEQYF. In DNA form, the CDR3 reads TGTGCCAGCAGCCCCTTTGTGGGCAACGAGCAGTACTTC.

This clonotype has only a few counts. The gene calls are TRBV6-2 or TRBV6-3 and TRBJ1-5; D gene ambiguous. The CDR3 contains 12 residues. V gave up 6 bases and J gave up 3 bases, with 6 bases separating them. Germline CDR1 MNHEY, CDR2 SVGEGT. Here the CDR3 DNA reads TGTGCCAGCAGATCCCCCAATCAGCCCCAGCATTTT. Amino acid sequence: CASRSPNQPQHF.

The CDR3 DNA sequence: TGCAGTGCTAGGGCCGGGACAGGGGGCGGCTATGGCTACACCTTC. It encodes CSARAGTGGGYGYTF. The rearrangement links TRBV20-1 to TRBJ1-2, with 12 bases identical to TRBD1. The germline gives CDR1 DFQATT, CDR2 SNEGSKA (reference sequence). The CDR3 spans 15 residues. J lost 4 bases, V lost 3 bases, and 6 bases had no gene match.

The chain uses TRBV19 and TRBJ1-2; 9 bases align to TRBD1. There are 16 residues in the CDR3. Germline V gene data show CDR1 as LNHDA and CDR2 as SQIVND (reference sequence). V lost 5 bases and J lost 2; bases outside the gene matches: 9. Here the CDR3 reads CASSPTGTGLNYGYTF. The CDR3 nucleotides are TGTGCCAGTAGTCCGACCGGGACAGGGTTGAACTATGGCTACACCTTC.

This clonotype was recorded a few times. The chain uses TRBV6-2 or TRBV6-3 and TRBJ2-7; maybe TRBD1 (6 bases). The CDR3 is made up of 13 amino acids. Per germline, CDR1 MNHEY and CDR2 SVGEGT. Trimming took off 2 bases at V and 5 bases at J, with 10 bases between the two ends. The CDR3 here is CASSYRTVHEQYF. The CDR3 bases are TGTGCCAGCAGTTACCGGACAGTCCACGAGCAGTACTTC.